The 27 T cell receptor beta chains reported below all come from one sample, sequenced in a study of neurological immune-mediated disorders. A single record per CDR3 protein comes from TCRdb applying MiXCR to the 5' RACE reads. The sample yields fewer than 65,000 distinct CDR3 sequences, 9% to 12% seen once. Sequencing was carried out using PBMCs. Receptors originate from a man in his 70s with HTLV-1-associated myelopathy (HAM/TSP).

There are many counts of this clonotype. This rearrangement joins TRBV10-3 to TRBJ1-2; TRBD1 might be the D (6 bases). The CDR3 runs 12 residues. Per germline, CDR1 ENHRY and CDR2 SYGVKD. Trimming removed 8 bases from V and 4 bases from J, with 11 bases in between. The CDR3 region is CAIRDTPYGYTF. The CDR3 coding sequence is TGTGCCATCCGGGACACTCCCTATGGCTACACCTTC.

Ten or more counts support this clonotype. The V gene is TRBV28, the J gene TRBJ2-2; D call uncertain. The CDR3 runs 13 residues. The germline V and J ends were trimmed by 2 bases and 3 bases, with 4 bases remaining between them. Germline CDR1 reads MDHEN; CDR2 reads SYDVKM. CDR3: CASSLTYTGELFF. DNA for the CDR3: TGTGCCAGCAGTTTAACTTACACCGGGGAGCTGTTTTTT.

Many counts were recorded for this clonotype. The chain carries TRBV14 and TRBJ2-7; D may be TRBD2 (5 bases). Trimming removed 4 bases at V and 12 bases at J, with 19 bases between. Germline-derived CDR1 and CDR2 are SGHDN and FVKESK. The CDR3 contains 13 residues. Here the CDR3 reads CASSPIPGLAPYF. DNA of the CDR3: TGTGCCAGCAGCCCTATTCCCGGGCTAGCCCCGTACTTC.

The table lists this clonotype with many counts. V gene TRBV20-1 combines with J gene TRBJ2-7; 7 nucleotides agree with TRBD2. Trimming took 0 bases from V and 3 from J; bases not matched to a gene: 8. This CDR3 is built from 15 residues. Germline V gene data show CDR1 as DFQATT and CDR2 as SNEGSKA (reference sequence). CDR3 sequence: CSARDNRDYYYEQYF. The DNA of the CDR3 is TGCAGTGCTAGAGACAACCGGGACTACTACTACGAGCAGTACTTC.

This clonotype has at least ten counts. The chain couples TRBV5-1 to TRBJ2-1, with 13 positions matching TRBD2. J lost 4 bases, V lost 0 bases, and 1 base had no gene match. There are 16 residues in the CDR3. Germline V lookup: CDR1 SGHRS, CDR2 YFSETQ. CDR3 DNA: TGCGCCAGCAGCTTGGGGGGACTAGCGGGGTACAATGAGCAGTTCTTC. It codes for CASSLGGLAGYNEQFF.

This clonotype was seen ten or more times. The chain carries TRBV6-2 or TRBV6-3 and TRBJ2-7, with TRBD1 identical over 7 bases. Per the germline V gene, CDR1 is MNHEY and CDR2 is SVGEGT. The CDR3 totals 15 residues. Unmatched junction bases numbered 10, after V lost 6 bases and J lost 2 bases. CDR3 residues: CASRREPGQTYEQYF. DNA for the CDR3: TGTGCCAGCAGACGCGAACCGGGACAGACCTACGAGCAGTACTTC.

This clonotype was seen ten or more times. V gene TRBV6-2 or TRBV6-3 combines with J gene TRBJ1-2, with no clear D. This CDR3 contains 13 residues. Germline values: CDR1 MNHEY, CDR2 SVGEGT. The ends were cut back, 7 bases at V and 2 bases at J, with 11 bases in the middle. CDR3 bases: TGTGCCAGCATGACGGACTTGAACTATGGCTACACCTTC. Its protein is CASMTDLNYGYTF.

This clonotype was observed at least ten times. This chain links TRBV20-1 with TRBJ1-4; 9 bases line up with TRBD1. J lost 8 bases, V lost 5 bases, and 12 bases had no gene match. The CDR3 runs to 15 residues. CDR1 DFQATT and CDR2 SNEGSKA come from the germline V gene (reference sequence). In DNA, the CDR3 is TGCAGTGCTTCCCTCCCCGGGACAGGGAGCGAAAAACTGTTTTTT. This gives the protein CSASLPGTGSEKLFF.

This clonotype was recorded at least ten times. The gene calls are TRBV12-3 or TRBV12-4 and TRBJ1-1, with D uncertain. Deletions cut 7 bases from V and 0 bases from J, with 6 bases between. The CDR3 runs to 12 residues. For the CDR3, the DNA is TGTGCCAGCACCCACGTGAACACTGAAGCTTTCTTT. Translating gives CASTHVNTEAFF.

Comment on this clonotype: One junction end disagrees with the germline gene, perhaps due to a read error. This chain uses TRBV12-3 or TRBV12-4 with TRBJ1-2; the D is unclear. The CDR3 covers 12 residues. The CDR3 nucleotides read TGTGCCAGCAGAGTGAGCAGCTATGGCTACTCCTTC. It is translated as CASRVSSYGYSF.

This clonotype showed up many times. The CDR3 DNA follows: TGTGCCAGCAGTTCCGGCTCCTACAATGAGCAGTTCTTC. Protein sequence: CASSSGSYNEQFF. The rearrangement joins TRBV28 to TRBJ2-1; no clear D gene. The CDR3 covers 13 residues. Germline loops: CDR1 MDHEN, CDR2 SYDVKM. The V and J ends lost 4 bases and 0 bases respectively, with 4 bases between them.

As for this clonotype: This may be a read error: a much more frequent sequence differs by one nucleotide. The chain couples TRBV28 to TRBJ2-5, with D maybe TRBD2 (5 bases). The CDR3 runs 11 residues. Germline CDR1 is MDHEN and CDR2 is SYDVKM. CDR3 in amino acids: CASSTWETKYF. The CDR3 DNA reads as TGTGCCAGCAGTACCTGGGAGACCAAGTACTTC.

This clonotype was detected many times. J is TRBJ1-1 and V is TRBV27; D unclear. The germline CDR1 and CDR2 sequences are MNHEY and SMNVEV (reference sequence). Trimming pared 5 bases from V and 3 bases from J, leaving 10 bases between. The CDR3 extends over 13 amino acids. The CDR3 nucleotides are TGTGCCAGCAGTCAAAAGGGCTACACTGAAGCTTTCTTT. Its protein is CASSQKGYTEAFF.

This clonotype was observed at least ten times. The chain combines TRBV18 with TRBJ2-7; no clear D. CDR1 is KGHSH, CDR2 LQKENI, per germline. This CDR3 region has 14 residues. V lost 0 bases and J lost 4, with 10 bases in between. The DNA of the CDR3 is TGTGCCAGCTCACCACCGACGGAGAGATACGAGCAGTACTTC. Encoded protein: CASSPPTERYEQYF. Supplemented by reference TRBV18 and TRBJ2-7, the full variable domain reads NAGVMQNPRHLVRRRGQEARLRCSPMKGHSHVYWYRQLPEEGLKFMVYLQKENIIDESGMPKERFSAEFPKEGPSILRIQQVVRGDSAAYFCASSPPTERYEQYFGPGTRLTVT.

There are many counts of this clonotype. This sequence may be a read error, since a much larger clone differs from it by one base. The chain is built from TRBV29-1 and TRBJ2-5; D remains unclear. Trimming took off 7 bases at V and 4 bases at J, with 10 bases between the two ends. This CDR3 comprises 11 residues. The germline V gene has CDR1 SQVTM and CDR2 ANQGSEA. Here the CDR3 DNA reads TGCAGCGGGTTTTGGGGAGAGACCCAGTACTTC. Its protein is CSGFWGETQYF.

In this sample, this clonotype turned up many times. The rearrangement uses TRBV20-1 and TRBJ2-1, with 10 positions matching TRBD2. V trimming: 3 bases; J trimming: 9 bases; junction bases outside the gene matches: 5. CDR1 and CDR2 from the germline V gene are DFQATT and SNEGSKA (reference sequence). CDR3 size: 13 residues. The CDR3 protein is CSASRAGGSEQFF. Here the CDR3 DNA reads TGCAGTGCTAGCCGAGCGGGAGGGTCTGAGCAGTTCTTC.

This clonotype has at least ten counts. This chain joins TRBV4-1 and TRBJ2-3; no firm D call. The CDR3 runs 12 residues. Germline CDR1 MGHRA, CDR2 YSYEKL. Between the trimmed V and J ends, which lost 3 bases and 4 bases, there was a span of 5 bases. The CDR3 nucleotides are TGCGCCAGCAGCCATCCTGCAGATACGCAGTATTTT. Translating it yields CASSHPADTQYF.

At least ten counts were recorded for this clonotype. V and J are TRBV6-4 and TRBJ2-1; 7 bases align to TRBD2. The CDR3 contains 15 residues. With V trimmed by 4 bases and J by 5 bases, 8 bases remained unmatched. CDR1 and CDR2 (germline): MRHNA, SNTAGT. Here the CDR3 DNA reads TGTGCCAGCAGTGTCTTGGCTAGCGGAAACAATGAGCAGTTCTTC. Its protein is CASSVLASGNNEQFF.

By share, this clonotype ranks as medium-sized. The gene calls are TRBV12-3 or TRBV12-4 and TRBJ1-1; D unclear. V dropped 3 bases and J dropped 0 bases, with 5 bases sitting between them. The CDR3 contains 13 residues. The CDR3 region has the DNA TGTGCCAGCAGTTTCTTACTGAACACTGAAGCTTTCTTT. Protein product: CASSFLLNTEAFF.

This clonotype has at least ten counts. The chain combines TRBV5-6 with TRBJ1-2; possibly TRBD1 for D (6 bases). The V gene's germline CDR1 is SGHDT and CDR2 YYEEEE. The V and J ends lost 0 bases and 3 bases respectively, with 9 bases between them. The length of the CDR3 is 14 residues. The CDR3 sequence: CASSLAGVDYGYTF. The CDR3 nucleotides are TGTGCCAGCAGCTTGGCAGGGGTTGACTATGGCTACACCTTC.

The J gene is TRBJ2-3, the V gene TRBV9; the match to TRBD2 covers 7 bases. V lost 4 bases, J lost 8 bases, and 10 bases stayed unmatched. CDR1 SGDLS and CDR2 YYNGEE come from the germline V gene. The CDR3 consists of 14 residues. The CDR3 nucleotides read TGTGCCAGCAGCCTAGCGACTAGCACACCTACGCAGTATTTT. Encoded protein: CASSLATSTPTQYF.

This clonotype was seen at least ten times. This rearrangement joins TRBV27 to TRBJ2-4; 8 bases are a match to TRBD1. This CDR3 contains 14 residues. The junction had 3 bases not matched to a gene; V was cut back by 2 bases and J by 6 bases. Germline V CDR1 and CDR2: MNHEY, SMNVEV (reference sequence). The DNA of the CDR3 is TGTGCCAGCAGTTTAGTACAGGGGGTAAACATTCAGTACTTC. Translated, it gives CASSLVQGVNIQYF.

This clonotype was found many times. The genes are TRBV24-1 and TRBJ2-1; TRBD2 matches 7 bases. Germline V gene data show CDR1 as KGHDR and CDR2 as SFDVKD. Unmatched junction bases numbered 7, after V lost 4 bases and J lost 5 bases. CDR3 length equals 15 residues. CDR3 sequence (DNA): TGTGCCACCAGTGAGGGCCTAGCGGAAAACAATGAGCAGTTCTTC. This translates into CATSEGLAENNEQFF.

This clonotype has at least ten counts. This chain links TRBV27 with TRBJ2-2; 10 bases are shared with TRBD2. V gave up 3 bases and J gave up 6 bases; unmatched junction bases: 4. CDR1 is MNHEY, CDR2 SMNVEV, per germline (reference sequence). CDR3 length: 15 residues. CDR3: CASSFRLAGPGELFF. CDR3 nucleotide sequence: TGTGCCAGCAGTTTCAGACTAGCGGGCCCCGGGGAGCTGTTTTTT.

Ten or more counts support this clonotype. The chain uses TRBV7-9 and TRBJ2-7, with D possibly TRBD1 on 5 matching bases. The CDR3 contains 15 residues. Germline CDR1 is SEHNR and CDR2 is FQNEAQ (reference sequence). The V gene lost 3 bases and the J gene lost 5 bases, with 17 bases spanning the gap. The chain's CDR3 is CASSFPPGMKNEQYF. The CDR3 DNA is TGTGCCAGCAGCTTTCCCCCAGGGATGAAGAACGAGCAGTACTTC.

Ten or more counts support this clonotype. J is TRBJ2-4 and V is TRBV28; 8 nucleotides match TRBD2. The CDR3 sequence is 14 residues long. The junction had 6 bases not matched to a gene; V was cut back by 3 bases and J by 8 bases. Germline V gene lookup returns CDR1 MDHEN and CDR2 SYDVKM. The CDR3 bases are TGTGCCAGCAGTTTTGCGGCTAGCGGGCACATTCAGTACTTC. This translates into CASSFAASGHIQYF. Full variable domain (rest looked up from reference TRBV28 and TRBJ2-4): DVKVTQSSRYLVKRTGEKVFLECVQDMDHENMFWYRQDPGLGLRLIYFSYDVKMKEKGDIPEGYSVSREKKERFSLILESASTNQTSMYLCASSFAASGHIQYFGAGTRLSVL.

This clonotype has ten or more counts. The chain recombines TRBV5-5 with TRBJ2-2; D perhaps matches TRBD2 (5 bases). The length of the CDR3 is 13 residues. With 3 bases removed from V and 6 bases from J, the gap between germline ends came to 9 bases. Germline V lookup: CDR1 SGHKS, CDR2 YYEKEE (reference sequence). CDR3 DNA sequence: TGTGCCAGCAGCTCTGGACTGGCCGGGGAGCTGTTTTTT. It specifies CASSSGLAGELFF.